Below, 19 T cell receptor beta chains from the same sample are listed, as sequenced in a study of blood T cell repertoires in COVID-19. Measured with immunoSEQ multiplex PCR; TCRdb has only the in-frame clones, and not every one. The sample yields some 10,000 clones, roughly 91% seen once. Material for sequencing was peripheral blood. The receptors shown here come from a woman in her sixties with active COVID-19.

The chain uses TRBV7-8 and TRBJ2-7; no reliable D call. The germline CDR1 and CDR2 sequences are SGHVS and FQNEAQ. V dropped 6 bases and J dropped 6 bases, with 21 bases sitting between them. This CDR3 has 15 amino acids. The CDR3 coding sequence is TGTGCCAGCAGTCCCCTTGCCGCCGCTGGCGGCGAGCAGTACGTC. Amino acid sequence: CASSPLAAAGGEQYV.

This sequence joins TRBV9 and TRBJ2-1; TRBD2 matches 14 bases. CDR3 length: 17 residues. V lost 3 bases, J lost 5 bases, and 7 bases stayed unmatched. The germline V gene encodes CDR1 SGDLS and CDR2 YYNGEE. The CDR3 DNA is TGTGCCAGCAGCGAGGGACTAGCGGGAGCAGGCGACAATGAGCAGTTCTTC. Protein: CASSEGLAGAGDNEQFF.

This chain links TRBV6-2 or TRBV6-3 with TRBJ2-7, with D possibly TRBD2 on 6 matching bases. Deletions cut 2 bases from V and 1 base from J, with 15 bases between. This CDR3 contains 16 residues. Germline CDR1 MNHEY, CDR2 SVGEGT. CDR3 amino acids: CASSYPSGRLSYEQYF. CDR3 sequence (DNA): TGTGCCAGCAGTTACCCGAGCGGGCGACTGTCCTACGAGCAGTACTTC.

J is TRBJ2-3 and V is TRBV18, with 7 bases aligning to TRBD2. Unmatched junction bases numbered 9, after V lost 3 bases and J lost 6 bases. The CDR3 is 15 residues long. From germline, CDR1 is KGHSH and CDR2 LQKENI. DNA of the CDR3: TGTGCCAGCTCACCTCCGGGGAGTAGCGGGGATACGCAGTATTTT. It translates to CASSPPGSSGDTQYF. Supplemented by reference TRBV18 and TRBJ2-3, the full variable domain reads NAGVMQNPRHLVRRRGQEARLRCSPMKGHSHVYWYRQLPEEGLKFMVYLQKENIIDESGMPKERFSAEFPKEGPSILRIQQVVRGDSAAYFCASSPPGSSGDTQYFGPGTRLTVL.

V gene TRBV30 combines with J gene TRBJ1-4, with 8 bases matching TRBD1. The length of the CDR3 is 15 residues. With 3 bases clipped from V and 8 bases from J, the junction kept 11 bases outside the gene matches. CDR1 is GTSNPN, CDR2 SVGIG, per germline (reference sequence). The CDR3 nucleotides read TGTGCCTGGAGGAACTCAGGGGGCGCCTGGGAAAAACTGTTTTTT. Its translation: CAWRNSGGAWEKLFF.

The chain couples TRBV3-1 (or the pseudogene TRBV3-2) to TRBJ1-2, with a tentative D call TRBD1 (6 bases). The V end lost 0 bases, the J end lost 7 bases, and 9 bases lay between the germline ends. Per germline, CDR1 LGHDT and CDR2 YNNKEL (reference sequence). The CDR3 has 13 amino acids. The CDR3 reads CASSQDQGSGYTF. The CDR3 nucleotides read TGTGCCAGCAGCCAAGACCAGGGGAGTGGCTACACCTTC.

CDR3 coding DNA: TGTGCCAGCAGTGAATTTAGCGGGAGTAGTTACGAGCAGTACTTC. This sequence encodes CASSEFSGSSYEQYF. V is TRBV2 and J is TRBJ2-7; 9 bases are shared with TRBD2. The CDR3 consists of 15 residues. Germline-derived CDR1 and CDR2 are SNHLY and FYNNEI. With 2 bases clipped from V and 4 bases from J, the junction kept 6 bases outside the gene matches.

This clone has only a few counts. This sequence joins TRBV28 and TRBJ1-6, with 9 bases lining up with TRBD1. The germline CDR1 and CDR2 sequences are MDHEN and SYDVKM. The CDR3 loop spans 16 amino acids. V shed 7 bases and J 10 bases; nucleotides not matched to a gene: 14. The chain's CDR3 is CASMLPMGQGASPLHF. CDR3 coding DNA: TGTGCCAGCATGCTACCGATGGGACAGGGTGCGTCACCCCTCCACTTT. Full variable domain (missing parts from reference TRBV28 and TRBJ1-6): DVKVTQSSRYLVKRTGEKVFLECVQDMDHENMFWYRQDPGLGLRLIYFSYDVKMKEKGDIPEGYSVSREKKERFSLILESASTNQTSMYLCASMLPMGQGASPLHFGNGTRLTVT.

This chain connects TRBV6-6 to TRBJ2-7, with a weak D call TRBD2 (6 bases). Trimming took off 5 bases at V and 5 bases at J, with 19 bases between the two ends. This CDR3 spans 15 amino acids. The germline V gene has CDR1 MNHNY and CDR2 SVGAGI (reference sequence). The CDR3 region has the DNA TGTGCCAGCAGTAGACCGGGACTGGAGGGTCACGAGCAGTACTTC. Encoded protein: CASSRPGLEGHEQYF.

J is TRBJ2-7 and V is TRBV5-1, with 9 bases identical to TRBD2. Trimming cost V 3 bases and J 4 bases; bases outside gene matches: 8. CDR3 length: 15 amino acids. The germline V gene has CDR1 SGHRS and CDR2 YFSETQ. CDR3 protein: CASSWGTSSKYEQYF. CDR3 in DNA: TGCGCCAGCAGCTGGGGGACTAGCTCCAAATACGAGCAGTACTTC. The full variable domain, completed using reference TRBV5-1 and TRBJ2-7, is KAGVTQTPRYLIKTRGQQVTLSCSPISGHRSVSWYQQTPGQGLQFLFEYFSETQRNKGNFPGRFSGRQFSNSRSEMNVSTLELGDSALYLCASSWGTSSKYEQYFGPGTRLTVT.

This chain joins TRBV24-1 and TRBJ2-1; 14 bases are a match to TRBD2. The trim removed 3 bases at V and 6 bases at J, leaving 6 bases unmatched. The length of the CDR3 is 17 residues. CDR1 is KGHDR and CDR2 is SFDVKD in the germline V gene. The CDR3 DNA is TGTGCCACCAGTGATCCAGGGACTAGCGGGAGTCCCAATGAGCAGTTCTTC. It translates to CATSDPGTSGSPNEQFF.

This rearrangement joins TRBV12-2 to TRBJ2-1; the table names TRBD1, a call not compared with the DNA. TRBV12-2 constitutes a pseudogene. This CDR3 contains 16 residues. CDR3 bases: TGTGCAAGTCGCTTAAATCGTAGGGGGTCCTACAATGAGCAGTTCTTC. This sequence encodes CASRLNRRGSYNEQFF.

The CDR3 here is CASRLAGYQETQYF. In DNA, the CDR3 is TGCGCCAGCAGGCTAGCGGGTTACCAAGAGACCCAGTACTTC. The V call is TRBV5-1, the J call TRBJ2-5; 8 nucleotides align to TRBD2. The CDR3 consists of 14 residues. In germline, CDR1 is SGHRS, CDR2 YFSETQ. J lost 0 bases, V lost 5 bases, and 3 bases had no gene match.

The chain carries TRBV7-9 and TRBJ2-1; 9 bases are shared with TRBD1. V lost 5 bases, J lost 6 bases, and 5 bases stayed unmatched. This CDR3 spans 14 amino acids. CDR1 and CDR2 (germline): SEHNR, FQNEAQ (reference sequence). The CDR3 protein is CASSARTGANEQFF. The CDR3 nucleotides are TGTGCCAGCAGCGCCAGGACAGGGGCCAATGAGCAGTTCTTC.

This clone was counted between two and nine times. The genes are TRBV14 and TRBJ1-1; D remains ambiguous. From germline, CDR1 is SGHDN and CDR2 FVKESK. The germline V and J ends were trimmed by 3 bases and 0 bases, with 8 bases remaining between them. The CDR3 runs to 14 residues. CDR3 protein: CASSHAGMNTEAFF. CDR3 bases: TGTGCCAGCAGCCACGCGGGAATGAACACTGAAGCTTTCTTT.

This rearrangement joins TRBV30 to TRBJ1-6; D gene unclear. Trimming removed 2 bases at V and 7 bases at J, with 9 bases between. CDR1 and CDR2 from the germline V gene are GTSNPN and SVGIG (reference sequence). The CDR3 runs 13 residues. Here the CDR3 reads CAWSSYRNSPLHF. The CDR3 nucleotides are TGTGCCTGGAGTTCATACAGAAATTCACCCCTCCACTTT.

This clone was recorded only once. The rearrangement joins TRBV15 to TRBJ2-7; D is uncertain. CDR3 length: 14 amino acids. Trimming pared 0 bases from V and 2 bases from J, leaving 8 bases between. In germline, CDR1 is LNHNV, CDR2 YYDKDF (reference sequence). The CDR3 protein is CATSRDRGPYEQYV. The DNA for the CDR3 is TGTGCCACCAGCAGAGATCGCGGCCCCTACGAGCAGTACGTC.

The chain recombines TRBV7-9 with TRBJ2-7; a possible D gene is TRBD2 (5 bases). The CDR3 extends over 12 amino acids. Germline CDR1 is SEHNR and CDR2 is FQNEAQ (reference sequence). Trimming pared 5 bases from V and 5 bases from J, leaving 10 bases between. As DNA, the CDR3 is TGTGCCAGCAGCACGACCGGGGACGAGCAGTACTTC. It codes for CASSTTGDEQYF. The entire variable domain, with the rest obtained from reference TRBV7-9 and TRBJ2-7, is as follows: DTGVSQNPRHKITKRGQNVTFRCDPISEHNRLYWYRQTLGQGPEFLTYFQNEAQLEKSRLLSDRFSAERPKGSFSTLEIQRTEQGDSAMYLCASSTTGDEQYFGPGTRLTVT.

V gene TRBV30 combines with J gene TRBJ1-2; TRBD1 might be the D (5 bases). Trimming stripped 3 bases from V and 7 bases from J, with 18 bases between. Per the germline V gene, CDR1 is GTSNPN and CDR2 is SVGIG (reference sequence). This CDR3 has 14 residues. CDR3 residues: CAWRTPQGISGYTF. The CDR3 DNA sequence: TGTGCCTGGAGGACACCTCAGGGCATCTCTGGCTACACCTTC. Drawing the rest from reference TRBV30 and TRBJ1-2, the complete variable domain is SQTIHQWPATLVQPVGSPLSLECTVEGTSNPNLYWYRQAAGRGLQLLFYSVGIGQISSEVPQNLSASRPQDRQFILSSKKLLLSDSGFYLCAWRTPQGISGYTFGSGTRLTVV.